The entry below gives a single T cell receptor beta chain sequence along with its context. The entry originates in a study of shared clonotypes between healthy human individuals. Original methodology: Junction-only sequences without quality scores were provided by ImmunoSEQ, so filtering was different. Sequenced by immunoSEQ multiplex PCR; TCRdb stores in-frame clones only, minus some. V and J calls and clone size are those listed in that table; D and trimming were worked out from the DNA. This sample has approximately 500,000 clones, with roughly 95% found just once. This clonotype was obtained from a woman aged 30 to 39 in good health. Sequenced material: naive CD4+ T cells sorted from blood. Described subset: CD45RA+ positively selected.

The CDR3 loop reads CASNPSVNSYEQYF. CDR3 coding DNA: TGTGCCAGTAACCCTAGCGTAAACTCCTACGAGCAGTACTTC. This chain connects TRBV19 to TRBJ2-7, with D possibly TRBD2 on 6 matching bases. V was shortened by 7 bases and J by 0 bases, with 13 bases between the two germline ends. CDR1 is LNHDA and CDR2 is SQIVND in the germline V gene (reference sequence). The CDR3 runs 14 residues.